The rows below give T cell receptor beta chains drawn from one sample of a study of T-cell memory formation after mild COVID-19. TCRdb processed the 5' RACE reads anew with MiXCR; each CDR3 protein has one entry. Of 95,000 to 120,000 distinct CDR3 sequences in the sample, 20% to 25% were seen once. Sequences were obtained from PBMCs or a T cell subset sorted from them (not recorded which). The receptors stem from a man younger than 35 who had mild COVID-19 (a few samples of this study predate the infection). Cell type and time point are not known. Both conserved end residues are part of each CDR3. The order of the fields is clone size, CDR3 length, D gene, V gene, J gene, CDR3 protein, CDR3 DNA. D genes are given only for firm matches. Clone size appears in some rows only: once, few, many, or a class for an expanded clone.

clone_size: .
cdr3_length: 12
d_call: .
v_call: TRBV2
j_call: TRBJ2-7
cdr3_aa: CASLGGRIRQYF
cdr3_nt: TGTGCCAGCCTTGGCGGCAGAATACGGCAGTACTTC

clone_size: few
cdr3_length: 13
d_call: .
v_call: TRBV12-3/TRBV12-4
j_call: TRBJ1-2
cdr3_aa: CASSVPGTPGYTF
cdr3_nt: TGTGCCAGCAGTGTCCCCGGGACACCGGGCTACACCTTC

clone_size: .
cdr3_length: 13
d_call: .
v_call: TRBV15
j_call: TRBJ2-7
cdr3_aa: CATSRVPGSEQYF
cdr3_nt: TGTGCCACCAGCAGAGTTCCGGGCAGCGAGCAGTACTTC

clone_size: few
cdr3_length: 14
d_call: TRBD1
v_call: TRBV6-5
j_call: TRBJ2-1
cdr3_aa: CASSSQGGRNEQFF
cdr3_nt: TGTGCCAGCAGCTCACAGGGGGGCCGCAATGAGCAGTTCTTC

clone_size: .
cdr3_length: 16
d_call: .
v_call: TRBV5-4
j_call: TRBJ2-1
cdr3_aa: CASSVRTRGVGGEQFF
cdr3_nt: TGTGCCAGCAGCGTACGGACTAGGGGGGTCGGAGGTGAGCAGTTCTTC

clone_size: few
cdr3_length: 11
d_call: .
v_call: TRBV5-5
j_call: TRBJ1-2
cdr3_aa: CASSLHLGYTF
cdr3_nt: TGTGCCAGCAGCTTGCATCTGGGCTACACCTTC

clone_size: .
cdr3_length: 14
d_call: .
v_call: TRBV6-1
j_call: TRBJ1-5
cdr3_aa: CASSLPTINQPQHF
cdr3_nt: TGTGCCAGCAGTCTTCCGACTATAAATCAGCCCCAGCATTTT

clone_size: .
cdr3_length: 16
d_call: .
v_call: TRBV4-1
j_call: TRBJ2-7
cdr3_aa: CASSHDNLASDYEQYF
cdr3_nt: TGCGCCAGCAGCCATGATAATTTGGCTAGTGACTACGAGCAGTACTTC

clone_size: few
cdr3_length: 16
d_call: TRBD2
v_call: TRBV9
j_call: TRBJ2-2
cdr3_aa: CASSVDRAGHTGELFF
cdr3_nt: TGTGCCAGCAGCGTAGATAGAGCGGGGCACACCGGGGAGCTGTTTTTT

clone_size: .
cdr3_length: 13
d_call: .
v_call: TRBV4-3
j_call: TRBJ2-1
cdr3_aa: CASSQGDGNEQFF
cdr3_nt: TGCGCCAGCAGCCAAGGAGACGGTAATGAGCAGTTCTTC

clone_size: .
cdr3_length: 13
d_call: TRBD2
v_call: TRBV11-2
j_call: TRBJ2-5
cdr3_aa: CASSFGSGGSQYF
cdr3_nt: TGTGCCAGCAGCTTTGGAAGCGGGGGGTCCCAGTACTTC

clone_size: .
cdr3_length: 14
d_call: TRBD1
v_call: TRBV5-1
j_call: TRBJ2-7
cdr3_aa: CASSSGQGISGQYF
cdr3_nt: TGCGCCAGCAGCTCGGGACAGGGGATATCAGGGCAGTACTTC

clone_size: few
cdr3_length: 13
d_call: TRBD1
v_call: TRBV4-3
j_call: TRBJ2-1
cdr3_aa: CASSHGQGNEQFF
cdr3_nt: TGCGCCAGCAGCCACGGACAGGGCAATGAGCAGTTCTTC

clone_size: .
cdr3_length: 13
d_call: .
v_call: TRBV5-5
j_call: TRBJ1-2
cdr3_aa: CASSLAPNYGYTF
cdr3_nt: TGTGCCAGCAGCTTGGCCCCGAACTATGGCTACACCTTC

clone_size: few
cdr3_length: 14
d_call: .
v_call: TRBV14
j_call: TRBJ2-7
cdr3_aa: CASSHVPRTYEQYF
cdr3_nt: TGTGCCAGCAGCCACGTTCCACGGACCTACGAGCAGTACTTC

clone_size: few
cdr3_length: 13
d_call: .
v_call: TRBV9
j_call: TRBJ1-5
cdr3_aa: CASGEGMGQPQHF
cdr3_nt: TGTGCCAGCGGGGAGGGGATGGGTCAGCCCCAGCATTTT

clone_size: .
cdr3_length: 14
d_call: .
v_call: TRBV7-9
j_call: TRBJ2-7
cdr3_aa: CASSSAGKTYEQYF
cdr3_nt: TGTGCCAGCAGCTCCGCAGGAAAAACCTACGAGCAGTACTTC

clone_size: .
cdr3_length: 13
d_call: .
v_call: TRBV6-5
j_call: TRBJ1-1
cdr3_aa: CASTPGLGTEAFF
cdr3_nt: TGTGCCAGCACACCAGGGCTTGGGACTGAAGCTTTCTTT

clone_size: once
cdr3_length: 15
d_call: TRBD2
v_call: TRBV7-3
j_call: TRBJ2-3
cdr3_aa: CASSGSGSGADTQYF
cdr3_nt: TGTGCCAGCAGCGGCTCGGGTAGCGGGGCAGATACGCAGTATTTT

clone_size: .
cdr3_length: 15
d_call: .
v_call: TRBV7-9
j_call: TRBJ1-2
cdr3_aa: CAGRSRGTGEYGYTF
cdr3_nt: TGTGCCGGACGATCCCGGGGTACAGGAGAGTATGGCTACACCTTC

clone_size: .
cdr3_length: 13
d_call: .
v_call: TRBV7-9
j_call: TRBJ1-2
cdr3_aa: CASSHTLLRGYTF
cdr3_nt: TGTGCCAGCAGCCACACCCTACTCCGTGGCTACACCTTC